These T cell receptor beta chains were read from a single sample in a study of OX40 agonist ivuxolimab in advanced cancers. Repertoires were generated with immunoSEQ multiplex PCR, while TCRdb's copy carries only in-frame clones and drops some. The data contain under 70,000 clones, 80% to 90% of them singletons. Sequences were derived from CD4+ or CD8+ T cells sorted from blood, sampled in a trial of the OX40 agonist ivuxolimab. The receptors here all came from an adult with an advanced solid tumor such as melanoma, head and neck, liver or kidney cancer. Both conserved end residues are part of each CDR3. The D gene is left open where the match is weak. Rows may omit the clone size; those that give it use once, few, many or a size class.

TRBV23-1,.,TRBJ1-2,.,CASSQQRSTVNYGYTF,TGCGCCAGCAGTCAGCAGAGATCGACAGTGAACTATGGCTACACCTTC
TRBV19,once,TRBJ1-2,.,CASSLGYGYTF,TGTGCCAGTAGTTTGGGCTATGGCTACACCTTC
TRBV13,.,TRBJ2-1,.,CASSLRAGDGEQFF,TGTGCCAGCAGCTTAAGGGCAGGGGATGGTGAGCAGTTCTTC
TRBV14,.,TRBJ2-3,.,CASSQGALSSDTQYF,TGTGCCAGCAGCCAAGGGGCCTTAAGTTCCGATACGCAGTATTTT
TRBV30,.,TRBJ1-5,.,CAWSKGGNQPQHF,TGTGCCTGGAGTAAAGGGGGCAATCAGCCCCAGCATTTT
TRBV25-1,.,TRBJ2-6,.,CASSEGDGANVLTF,TGTGCCAGCAGTGAAGGGGATGGGGCCAACGTCCTGACTTTC
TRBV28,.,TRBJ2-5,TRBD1,CASRQQGLDETQYF,TGTGCCAGCAGGCAACAGGGGTTGGACGAGACCCAGTACTTC
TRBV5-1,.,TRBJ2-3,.,CASSLRGSTDTQYF,TGCGCCAGCAGCTTGAGAGGGAGCACAGATACGCAGTATTTT
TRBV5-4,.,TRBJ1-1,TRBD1,CASSSGGMNTEAFF,TGTGCCAGCAGCTCAGGGGGGATGAACACTGAAGCTTTCTTT
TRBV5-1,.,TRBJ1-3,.,CASSLGGGNTIYF,TGCGCCAGCAGCTTGGGCGGGGGAAACACCATATATTTT
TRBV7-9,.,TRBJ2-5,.,CATGQIQETQYF,TGTGCCACCGGACAGATCCAAGAGACCCAGTACTTC
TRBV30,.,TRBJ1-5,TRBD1,CAWSDGQGGNQPQHF,TGTGCCTGGAGTGATGGACAGGGAGGCAATCAGCCCCAGCATTTT
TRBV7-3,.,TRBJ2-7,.,CASSLRVAGCEQYF,TGTGCCAGCAGCTTAAGAGTCGCGGGGTGCGAGCAGTACTTC
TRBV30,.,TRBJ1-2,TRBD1,CAWRRGDRGRYGYTF,TGTGCCTGGAGGCGAGGGGACAGGGGGCGCTATGGCTACACCTTC
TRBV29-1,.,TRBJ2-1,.,CSVGQYNEQFF,TGCAGCGTTGGACAGTACAATGAGCAGTTCTTC
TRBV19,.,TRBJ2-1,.,CASSPRGGWQFF,TGTGCCAGTAGTCCGCGGGGAGGATGGCAGTTCTTC